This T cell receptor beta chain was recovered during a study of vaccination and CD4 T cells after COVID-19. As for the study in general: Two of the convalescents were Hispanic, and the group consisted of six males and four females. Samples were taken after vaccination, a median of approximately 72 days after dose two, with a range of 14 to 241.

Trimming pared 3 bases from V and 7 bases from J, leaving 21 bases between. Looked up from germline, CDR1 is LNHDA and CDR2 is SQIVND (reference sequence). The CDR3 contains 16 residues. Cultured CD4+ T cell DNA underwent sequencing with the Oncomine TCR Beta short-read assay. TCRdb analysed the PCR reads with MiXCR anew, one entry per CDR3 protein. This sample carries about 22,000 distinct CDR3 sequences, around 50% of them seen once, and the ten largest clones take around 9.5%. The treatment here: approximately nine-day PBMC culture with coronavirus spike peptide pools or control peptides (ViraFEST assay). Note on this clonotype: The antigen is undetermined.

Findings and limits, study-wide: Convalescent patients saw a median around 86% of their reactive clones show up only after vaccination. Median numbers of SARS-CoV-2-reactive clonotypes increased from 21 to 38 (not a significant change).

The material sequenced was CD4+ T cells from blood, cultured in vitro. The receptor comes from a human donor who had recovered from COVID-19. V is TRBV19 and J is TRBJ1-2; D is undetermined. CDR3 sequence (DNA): TGTGCCAGTAGTATCCGCGGGAGCCCGCGACGGGGTGGCTACACCTTC. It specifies CASSIRGSPRRGGYTF.